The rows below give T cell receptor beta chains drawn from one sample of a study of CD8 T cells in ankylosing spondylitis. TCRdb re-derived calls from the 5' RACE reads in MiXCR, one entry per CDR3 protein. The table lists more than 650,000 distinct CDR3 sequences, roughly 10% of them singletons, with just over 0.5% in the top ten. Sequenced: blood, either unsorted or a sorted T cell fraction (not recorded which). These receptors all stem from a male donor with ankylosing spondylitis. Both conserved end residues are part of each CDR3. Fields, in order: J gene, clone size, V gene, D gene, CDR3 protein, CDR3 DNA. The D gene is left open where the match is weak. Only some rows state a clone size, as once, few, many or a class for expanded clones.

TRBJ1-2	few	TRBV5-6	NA	CASSPWPPNYGYTF	TGTGCCAGCAGCCCCTGGCCGCCTAACTATGGCTACACCTTC
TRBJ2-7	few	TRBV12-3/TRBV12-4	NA	CASSFAPPLKEQYF	TGTGCCAGCAGTTTCGCGCCCCCTCTGAAAGAGCAGTACTTC
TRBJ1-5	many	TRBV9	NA	CASSHRVGQPQHF	TGTGCCAGCAGCCACCGGGTCGGACAGCCCCAGCATTTT
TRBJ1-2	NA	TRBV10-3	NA	CAISPTNYGYTF	TGTGCCATCAGCCCTACGAACTATGGCTACACCTTC
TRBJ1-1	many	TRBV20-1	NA	CSATGEDDTEAFF	TGCAGTGCTACCGGGGAGGATGACACTGAAGCTTTCTTT
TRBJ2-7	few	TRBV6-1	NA	CASSPLGSTPYEQYF	TGTGCCAGCAGTCCACTGGGGTCTACCCCGTACGAGCAGTACTTC
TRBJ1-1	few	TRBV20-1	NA	CSAPRQGRNGDEAFF	TGCAGTGCCCCTCGGCAGGGAAGGAATGGGGATGAAGCTTTCTTT
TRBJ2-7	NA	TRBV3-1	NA	CASSRSTAGRDEQYF	TGTGCCAGCAGCCGTTCGACTGCGGGAAGGGACGAGCAGTACTTC
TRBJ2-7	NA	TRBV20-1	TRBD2	CCARDRIAGVGEQYF	TGCTGTGCTAGAGATCGGATAGCGGGAGTAGGCGAGCAGTACTTC
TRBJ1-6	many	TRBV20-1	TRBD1	CSALVPGQANSPLHF	TGCAGTGCCCTCGTGCCGGGACAGGCTAATTCACCCCTCCACTTT
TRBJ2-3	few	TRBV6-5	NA	CASNRAGDTQYF	TGTGCCAGCAACAGGGCCGGAGATACGCAGTATTTT
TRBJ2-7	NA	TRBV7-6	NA	CASSLDGNRPGEQYF	TGTGCCAGCAGCTTAGATGGGAATAGGCCGGGAGAGCAGTACTTC
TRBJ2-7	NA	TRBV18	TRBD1	CASSPGTGVYEQYF	TGTGCCAGCTCACCCGGGACAGGGGTCTACGAGCAGTACTTC
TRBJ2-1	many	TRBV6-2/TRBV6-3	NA	CASSSTRNEQFF	TGTGCCAGCAGTTCAACTAGGAATGAGCAGTTCTTC
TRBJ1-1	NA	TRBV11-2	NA	CASSRAGALVTEAFF	TGTGCCAGCAGCCGCGCAGGGGCCCTAGTTACTGAAGCTTTCTTT
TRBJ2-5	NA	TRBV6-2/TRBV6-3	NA	CASSYVVPETQYF	TGTGCCAGCAGTTACGTGGTGCCGGAGACCCAGTACTTC
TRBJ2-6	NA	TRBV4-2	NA	CASSQDIIVRGRRGSGANVLTF	TGTGCCAGCAGCCAAGACATCATCGTTCGGGGCCGCAGAGGGTCTGGGGCCAACGTCCTGACTTTC
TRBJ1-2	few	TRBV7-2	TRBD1	CASSRTGRFGYTF	TGTGCCAGCAGCCGGACAGGGCGTTTTGGCTACACCTTC
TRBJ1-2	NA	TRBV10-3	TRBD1	CATGQDYNYGYTF	TGTGCCACCGGACAGGACTATAACTATGGCTACACCTTC
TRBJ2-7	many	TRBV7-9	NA	CASSFEDSYEQYF	TGTGCCAGCAGCTTCGAGGACAGCTACGAGCAGTACTTC
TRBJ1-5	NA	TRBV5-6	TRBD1	CASSLWQGAFQPQHF	TGTGCCAGCAGCTTGTGGCAGGGGGCCTTTCAGCCCCAGCATTTT
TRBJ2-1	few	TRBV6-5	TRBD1	CASSYGGVGGDEQFF	TGTGCCAGCAGTTACGGCGGCGTAGGGGGCGATGAGCAGTTCTTC
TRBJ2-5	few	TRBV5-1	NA	CASSFYGHQETQYF	TGCGCCAGCAGCTTCTATGGACATCAAGAGACCCAGTACTTC
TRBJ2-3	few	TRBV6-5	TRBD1	CASSYSGQGDTQYF	TGTGCCAGCAGTTATTCGGGACAGGGCGATACGCAGTATTTT
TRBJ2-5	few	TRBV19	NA	CASSITRGKETQYF	TGTGCCAGTAGTATAACCCGGGGGAAAGAGACCCAGTACTTC
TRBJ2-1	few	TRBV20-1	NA	CSAPGTVSFDEQFF	TGCAGTGCTCCCGGGACTGTTAGTTTTGATGAGCAGTTCTTC
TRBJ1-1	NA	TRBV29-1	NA	CSVVVQGISNTEAFF	TGCAGCGTTGTTGTTCAGGGGATTTCGAACACTGAAGCTTTCTTT
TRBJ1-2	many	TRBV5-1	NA	CASSSLGIYGYTF	TGCGCCAGCAGCTCCCTTGGGATCTATGGCTACACCTTC
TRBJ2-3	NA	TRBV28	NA	CASSLPHSSTDTQYF	TGTGCCAGCAGTTTACCACATTCTAGCACAGATACGCAGTATTTT